Listed below are T cell receptor beta chains from one sample, sequenced in a study of T cell repertoires in cytomegalovirus infection. TCRdb processed the reads anew with MiXCR; each CDR3 protein has one entry. Of around 800,000 distinct CDR3 sequences listed, approximately 32% are singletons. Antigens for these TCRs are unknown. The sample consisted of cultured CD8+ T cells from PBMCs, taken from culture after CMV antigen stimulation. Every receptor here comes from a human donor in good health (CMV status not recorded). Some clones in this sample may be carry-over from other donors' samples. CDR3s include the opening cysteine and the closing phenylalanine or tryptophan. A D gene is named only where the DNA matches it firmly. Clone sizes are given selectively: once, few, many, or a class where the clone is expanded.

clone_size: -; j_call: TRBJ2-4; v_call: TRBV6-6; d_call: -; cdr3_aa: CASREGTGLAKNIQYF; cdr3_nt: TGTGCCAGCAGGGAGGGGACCGGTCTAGCCAAAAACATTCAGTACTTC
clone_size: -; j_call: TRBJ2-1; v_call: TRBV5-8; d_call: TRBD1; cdr3_aa: CASSSTGTGIYNEQFF; cdr3_nt: TGTGCCAGCAGCTCTACCGGGACAGGGATCTACAATGAGCAGTTCTTC
clone_size: -; j_call: TRBJ2-3; v_call: TRBV5-5; d_call: -; cdr3_aa: CASSSLYSEGTDTQYF; cdr3_nt: TGTGCCAGCAGCTCCCTCTACTCAGAAGGCACAGATACGCAGTATTTT
clone_size: -; j_call: TRBJ1-1; v_call: TRBV6-5; d_call: -; cdr3_aa: CASSYSGGGPAFF; cdr3_nt: TGTGCCAGCAGTTACTCCGGTGGAGGACCCGCTTTCTTT
clone_size: many; j_call: TRBJ1-4; v_call: TRBV7-2; d_call: TRBD1; cdr3_aa: CASSFLQGTNEKLFF; cdr3_nt: TGTGCCAGCAGCTTTTTACAGGGGACTAATGAAAAACTGTTTTTT
clone_size: few; j_call: TRBJ2-2; v_call: TRBV6-1; d_call: -; cdr3_aa: CASSENTASLELFF; cdr3_nt: TGTGCCAGCAGTGAAAATACAGCCTCTCTAGAGCTGTTTTTT
clone_size: many; j_call: TRBJ2-5; v_call: TRBV7-2; d_call: -; cdr3_aa: CASRKPGTQETQYF; cdr3_nt: TGTGCCAGCAGAAAACCGGGAACCCAAGAGACCCAGTACTTC
clone_size: many; j_call: TRBJ1-6; v_call: TRBV7-8; d_call: TRBD1; cdr3_aa: CASSLVPQTGAGSPLHF; cdr3_nt: TGTGCCAGCAGCTTAGTCCCTCAGACAGGGGCCGGTTCACCCCTCCACTTT
clone_size: many; j_call: TRBJ2-1; v_call: TRBV11-2; d_call: TRBD1; cdr3_aa: CASSTPGQGAYNEQFF; cdr3_nt: TGTGCCAGCAGCACCCCGGGACAGGGAGCCTACAATGAGCAGTTCTTC
clone_size: many; j_call: TRBJ1-6; v_call: TRBV7-6; d_call: -; cdr3_aa: CASSLKSGVYNSPLHF; cdr3_nt: TGTGCCAGCAGCTTAAAGTCTGGTGTTTATAATTCACCCCTCCACTTT
clone_size: few; j_call: TRBJ2-2; v_call: TRBV7-6; d_call: TRBD1; cdr3_aa: CASRRQGAVVTGELFF; cdr3_nt: TGTGCCAGCAGACGACAGGGGGCTGTGGTCACCGGGGAGCTGTTTTTT
clone_size: once; j_call: TRBJ2-3; v_call: TRBV25-1; d_call: TRBD1; cdr3_aa: CASSNRGRSGDTQYF; cdr3_nt: TGTGCCAGCAGCAACAGGGGGCGGTCAGGGGATACGCAGTATTTT
clone_size: many; j_call: TRBJ2-3; v_call: TRBV7-2; d_call: -; cdr3_aa: CASSLRGLGRTDTQYF; cdr3_nt: TGTGCCAGCAGCTTACGGGGCCTGGGAAGGACAGATACGCAGTATTTT
clone_size: -; j_call: TRBJ2-1; v_call: TRBV28; d_call: TRBD2; cdr3_aa: CASRAAGDHSYNEQFF; cdr3_nt: TGTGCCAGCAGGGCCGCGGGGGACCATTCTTACAATGAGCAGTTCTTC
clone_size: -; j_call: TRBJ2-2; v_call: TRBV2; d_call: TRBD1; cdr3_aa: CASSNRGPNTGELFF; cdr3_nt: TGTGCCAGCAGTAACAGGGGGCCGAACACCGGGGAGCTGTTTTTT
clone_size: few; j_call: TRBJ2-7; v_call: TRBV6-6; d_call: -; cdr3_aa: CASSTGRFYEQYF; cdr3_nt: TGTGCCAGCAGTACGGGACGGTTCTACGAGCAGTACTTC
clone_size: -; j_call: TRBJ2-1; v_call: TRBV27; d_call: TRBD2; cdr3_aa: CASSEGTRNVRYNEQFF; cdr3_nt: TGTGCCAGCAGTGAGGGGACTAGGAACGTCCGGTACAATGAGCAGTTCTTC
clone_size: -; j_call: TRBJ1-1; v_call: TRBV20-1; d_call: -; cdr3_aa: CSAAGSGNTEAFF; cdr3_nt: TGCAGTGCTGCAGGGAGTGGGAACACTGAAGCTTTCTTT
clone_size: few; j_call: TRBJ2-2; v_call: TRBV6-6; d_call: -; cdr3_aa: CASSFHRLNTGELFF; cdr3_nt: TGTGCCAGCAGTTTCCATAGACTGAACACCGGGGAGCTGTTTTTT
clone_size: once; j_call: TRBJ1-4; v_call: TRBV15; d_call: -; cdr3_aa: CATSREERGDGKLFF; cdr3_nt: TGTGCCACCAGCAGGGAGGAGCGCGGGGATGGAAAACTGTTTTTT
clone_size: -; j_call: TRBJ2-1; v_call: TRBV14; d_call: TRBD1; cdr3_aa: CASSHRQGPYNEQFF; cdr3_nt: TGTGCCAGCAGCCACCGACAGGGCCCCTACAATGAGCAGTTCTTC
clone_size: many; j_call: TRBJ2-3; v_call: TRBV12-3/TRBV12-4; d_call: -; cdr3_aa: CASSHDPGTDTQYF; cdr3_nt: TGTGCCAGCAGCCATGATCCGGGCACAGATACGCAGTATTTT
clone_size: -; j_call: TRBJ2-1; v_call: TRBV7-6; d_call: -; cdr3_aa: CASSLAWQRGFF; cdr3_nt: TGTGCCAGCAGCTTAGCATGGCAACGGGGGTTCTTC